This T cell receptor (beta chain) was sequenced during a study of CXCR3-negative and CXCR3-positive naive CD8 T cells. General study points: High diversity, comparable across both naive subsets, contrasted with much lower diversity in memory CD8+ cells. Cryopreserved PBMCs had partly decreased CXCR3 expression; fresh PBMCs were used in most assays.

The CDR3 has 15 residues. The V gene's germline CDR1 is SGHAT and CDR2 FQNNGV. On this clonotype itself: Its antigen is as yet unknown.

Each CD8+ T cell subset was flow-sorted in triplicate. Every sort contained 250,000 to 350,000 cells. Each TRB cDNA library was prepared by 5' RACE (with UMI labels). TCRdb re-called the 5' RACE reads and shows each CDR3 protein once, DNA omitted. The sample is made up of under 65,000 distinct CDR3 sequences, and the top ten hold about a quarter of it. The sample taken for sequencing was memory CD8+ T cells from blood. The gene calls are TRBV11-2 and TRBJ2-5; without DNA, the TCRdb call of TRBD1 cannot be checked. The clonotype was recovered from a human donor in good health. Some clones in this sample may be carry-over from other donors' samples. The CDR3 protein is CASSSAWDRAETQYF.